The table lists the clone carrying this TCR beta chain with a count of one. As handled by the study authors: Counts of nucleated cells, estimated from reference gene primer amplification, were obtained. Method: immunoSEQ multiplex PCR; TCRdb's copy keeps in-frame clones and lacks some. V, J and clone size derive from that table, while D and trimming were established from the DNA sequence. The data show 150,000 to 200,000 clones, around 89% seen once. The data derive from a study of blood T cell repertoires in COVID-19. Whole-study context: Italy, Spain and the United States were the sources of the convalescent and acute COVID-19 samples.

Sequencing input: peripheral blood. The sequence was obtained from a woman aged 25 to 39 with acute or convalescent COVID-19.

The CDR3 region has the DNA TGCAGCGCGGGGACAGGGACCGGTGAGCAGTTCTTC. Translating it yields CSAGTGTGEQFF. The J gene is TRBJ2-1, the V gene TRBV29-1; 9 bases agree with TRBD1. V gave up 7 bases and J gave up 9 bases; unmatched junction bases: 7. Germline lookup yields CDR1 SQVTM and CDR2 ANQGSEA. This CDR3 region has 12 residues.